A selection of T cell receptor beta chains follows, all from one sample in a study of cytotoxic CD8 clonotypes in ibrutinib-treated CLL. Assay: immunoSEQ multiplex PCR; the TCRdb copy retains only in-frame clones and omits some. The sample gives some 140,000 clones, approximately 81% of which show up once; around 13% is in the top ten. Specimen: PBMCs, collected after 12 months of ibrutinib treatment. Receptors originate from a human donor with chronic lymphocytic leukemia. Both conserved end residues are part of each CDR3. Each record gives: V gene, CDR3 length, D gene, clone size, J gene, CDR3 DNA, CDR3 protein. D genes are given only for firm matches. Clone sizes are given selectively: once, few, many, or a class where the clone is expanded.

>TRBV28|16|.|.|TRBJ1-5
TGTGCCAGCAGTTTGCTCAGGGGAGTTCCCTATCAGCCCCAGCATTTT
CASSLLRGVPYQPQHF
>TRBV7-2|15|.|.|TRBJ2-1
TGTGCCAGCAGCCCTGGGGGCCATTCCTACAATGAGCAGTTCTTC
CASSPGGHSYNEQFF
>TRBV11-2|13|.|.|TRBJ2-7
TGTGCCAGCAGCTTAAGGGGGTACTCCGAGCAGTACTTC
CASSLRGYSEQYF
>TRBV25-1|16|TRBD1|.|TRBJ1-3
TGTGCCAGCAGTCCACTCGAACAGGGGTCTGGAAACACCATATATTTT
CASSPLEQGSGNTIYF
>TRBV2|17|TRBD2|.|TRBJ2-7
TGTGCCAGCAGTGAGAGCGGGACTAGCGGGAGAAGGTACGAGCAGTACTTC
CASSESGTSGRRYEQYF
>TRBV10-3|14|.|.|TRBJ1-5
TGTGCCATCGGGGGAGGGGTGGACAATCAGCCCCAGCATTTT
CAIGGGVDNQPQHF
>TRBV4-3|14|.|.|TRBJ1-2
TGCGCCAGCAGCCAAGATCATCTTGACTATGGCTACACCTTC
CASSQDHLDYGYTF
>TRBV28|11|.|.|TRBJ2-7
TGTGCCTCCACGGGCGGGCGGGAGCAGTACTTC
CASTGGREQYF
>TRBV19|15|TRBD2|.|TRBJ2-7
TGTGCCAGTAAGTGGAGCCACGGGGGGGAATACGAGCAGTACTTC
CASKWSHGGEYEQYF
>TRBV5-1|16|TRBD1|.|TRBJ2-1
TGCGCCAGCAGCTCCCAGACAGGGTCTACCTACAATGAGCAGTTCTTC
CASSSQTGSTYNEQFF
>TRBV6-5|15|TRBD1|.|TRBJ2-6
TGTGCCAGCAGTCCCGACAGGGCTGGGGCCAACGTCCTGACTTTC
CASSPDRAGANVLTF
>TRBV7-9|11|.|.|TRBJ1-4
TGTGCCAGCAGCTTGGCGGGAAAACTGTTTTTT
CASSLAGKLFF
>TRBV6-5|13|.|few|TRBJ2-7
TGTGCCAGCAGTGCCAGGGATGGCTACGAGCAGTACTTC
CASSARDGYEQYF
>TRBV18|15|.|.|TRBJ1-1
TGTGCCAGCTCACCACGATCAGGGGCAGGAACTGAAGCTTTCTTT
CASSPRSGAGTEAFF
>TRBV4-2|14|TRBD1|few|TRBJ2-7
TGTGCCAGCAGCCAACTGGGGGACAGCTACGAGCAGTACTTC
CASSQLGDSYEQYF